Reported below is one T cell receptor beta chain. Its antigen remains unidentified. Within one base of it there is no much larger clone, and no base qualities were kept. TCRbeta CDR3 regions were amplified from genomic DNA by means of the immunoSEQ Assay, a bias-controlled multiplex PCR. The original methods were these. The number of nucleated cells in each sample was estimated from the amplification of reference gene primers within the assay. To quantify the absolute abundance of each unique TCRbeta CDR3 rearrangement, sequence reads were collapsed and filtered. For each sample, productive Simpson clonality was calculated by taking the square root of Simpson's diversity index across productive rearrangements. TCRdb provides this immuneACCESS table in a form limited to in-frame rearrangements. Some clones are lacking; in checked studies, under half of them reflect an unresolved V gene, and why the rest are absent is not known. V and J calls plus clone size are reproduced from that table; the DNA served to infer D and trimming. The sample profile shows some 260,000 clones; 86% of them were found once. Of the sample, 1.5% to 2% is held by the ten largest clones.

V is pared back by 1 base and J by 3 bases, with 13 bases lying between the germline termini. Taken from cysteine to phenylalanine, the CDR3 has 17 residues. Just the 51-base CDR3 DNA is kept, in frame starting at base 1. The germline V gene yields MGHRA for CDR1 and YSYEKL for CDR2. The data are from a study of blood T cell repertoires in COVID-19 (dated by TCRdb to the early 2020s). Study-wide context: The collaborator samples originated in the United States, Italy and Spain and spanned the acute and convalescent phases of COVID-19. The repertoires were released in a freely available public database meant as a resource for research on the immune response to SARS-CoV-2. The material from the prospective study consisted of cDNA or gDNA derived from T cells, B-cell-depleted T cells, or PBMCs. Samples came from the ongoing ImmuneRACE study (first 160 participants) plus 1,254 subjects from 6 global collaborators. A de-identified subject ID, COVID-19 status, age in years and sex were almost always included in the sample metadata. Subjects who had been exposed to COVID-19, were actively infected with it, or had recovered from it provided the deeply sampled blood TCRbeta repertoires that made up the dataset. Where HLA class I and class II types were available, the types were taken from metadata supplied by the sample provider, not from assay-based typing.

The paper as a whole reports these results and caveats: The quantity of clinical and demographic metadata differed by source and by participant and was supplied without curation.

Enrolling through a virtual design, the prospective study's participants ranged in age from roughly 18 to 95 years and lived across 20 to 25 United States geographic areas. To assign participants to cohorts, the prospective study relied on clinical history that participants themselves reported in a screening survey and a study questionnaire. Recovered participants in ImmuneRACE Cohort 3 were defined by two consecutive negative NP/OP PCR tests, clearance by a healthcare professional, or resolution of symptoms. In the prospective study, mobile phlebotomists collected whole blood, serum and a nasopharyngeal or oropharyngeal swab from each participant. Participants in the prospective study had the option to provide additional blood draws and questionnaires over a roughly 2-month period. Prospective study blood samples were shipped either frozen or at room temperature before DNA extraction.

This sequence was found in a man aged 40-55 years who had recovered from COVID-19. The rearrangement combines TRBV4-1 with TRBJ1-6; the D gene identity is not certain. The sequenced sample was PBMCs or T cells enriched from blood (not recorded which). The nucleotide sequence is TGCGCCAGCAGCCAAGCATGGGCAGGAGGCTATAATTCACCCCTCCACTTT. Its coded protein is CASSQAWAGGYNSPLHF.